The following is a T cell receptor beta chain sequence with its context. The antigen is not known. Stated treatment: 15 to 20 received Ad26.COV2.S at low or high dose, single or two shots; 5 received placebo; per-sample allocation not given. The study sampled participants on day 63 after the first vaccine or placebo injection. In the vaccine, an Ad26 vector expressed the SARS-CoV-2 spike of the Wuhan strain. This CDR3 spans 14 amino acids. V was pared by 4 bases and J by 8 bases, with 11 bases of the junction left unmatched. Germline V gene data show CDR1 as SGDLS and CDR2 as YYNGEE. This record belongs to a study of Ad26.COV2.S vaccination and SARS-CoV-2 variants. The study, taken as a whole, reports: Whether participants received vaccine or placebo, their non-spike TCR breadth was similar.

Produced via immunoSEQ multiplex PCR; TCRdb's table is partial and in-frame only. The sample lists a few hundred thousand clones, roughly 91% occurring once. This sequence originates from a person aged 18-65 years who received the Ad26.COV2.S COVID-19 vaccine or a placebo. This chain joins TRBV9 and TRBJ1-2, with 7 bases fitting TRBD1. The sequences come from peripheral blood, collected in a trial of Ad26.COV2.S vaccine versus placebo. CDR3 residues: CASSPGQPFLGYTF. CDR3 DNA: TGTGCCAGCAGCCCGGGACAGCCTTTTTTGGGCTACACCTTC.